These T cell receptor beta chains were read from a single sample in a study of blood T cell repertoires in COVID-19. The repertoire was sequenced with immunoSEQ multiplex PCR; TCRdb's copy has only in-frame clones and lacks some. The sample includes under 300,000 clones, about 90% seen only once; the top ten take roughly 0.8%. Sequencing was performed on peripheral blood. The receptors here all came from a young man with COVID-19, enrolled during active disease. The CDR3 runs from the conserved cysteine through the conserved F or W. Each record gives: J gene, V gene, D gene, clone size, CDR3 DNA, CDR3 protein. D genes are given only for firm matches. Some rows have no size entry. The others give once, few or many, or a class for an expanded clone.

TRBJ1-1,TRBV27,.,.,TGTGCCAGCAGTTACACAGGGAAGGACACCACTGAAGCTTTCTTT,CASSYTGKDTTEAFF
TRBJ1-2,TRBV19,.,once,TGTGCCAGTAGTATGGAGGACGGCTATGGCTACACCTTC,CASSMEDGYGYTF
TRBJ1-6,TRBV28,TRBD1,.,TGTGCCAGCAGTAAAGCGACAGGGGTGAATTCACCCCTCCACTTT,CASSKATGVNSPLHF
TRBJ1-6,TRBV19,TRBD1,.,TGTGCCAGTAGTTGGACCCGGACAGGGATATTGCATTCACCCCTCCACTTT,CASSWTRTGILHSPLHF
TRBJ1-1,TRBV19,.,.,TGTGCCAGTAGTTTTGCCGGGGGGACTGAAGCTTTCTTT,CASSFAGGTEAFF
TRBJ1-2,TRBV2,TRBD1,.,TGTGCCAGCAGGGACAGGGTAAACTATGGCTACACCTTC,CASRDRVNYGYTF
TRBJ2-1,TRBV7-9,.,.,TGTGCCAGCAGCTTAAGCCGTCTGGGGCAGGACCCTTACAATGAGCAGTTCTTC,CASSLSRLGQDPYNEQFF
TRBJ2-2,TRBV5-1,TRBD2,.,TGCGCCAGCAGCCCGGCGTCGCAAAGCGGGGCCGGGGAGCTGTTTTTT,CASSPASQSGAGELFF
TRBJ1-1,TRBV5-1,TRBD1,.,TGCGCCAGCAGCTTGGGTCCGACAGGGGCCAACACTGAAGCTTTCTTT,CASSLGPTGANTEAFF
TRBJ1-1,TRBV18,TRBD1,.,TGTGCCAGCTCACCCATGGACAGGGGCACTGAAGCTTTCTTT,CASSPMDRGTEAFF
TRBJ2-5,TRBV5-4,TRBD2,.,TGTGCCAGCAGCTTGGGGGGAAGGGAGGGTCGCCAGTACTTC,CASSLGGREGRQYF
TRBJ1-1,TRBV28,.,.,TGTGCCAGCAGTTTGGACGGGGACACTGAAGCTTTCTTT,CASSLDGDTEAFF
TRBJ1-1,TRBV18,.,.,TGTGCCAGCTCACCGGCCCTAGGGGACACTGAAGCTTTCTTT,CASSPALGDTEAFF
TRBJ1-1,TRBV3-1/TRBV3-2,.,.,TGTGCCAGCAGCCAAGGGACACCAACGGAGGCTTTCTTT,CASSQGTPTEAFF
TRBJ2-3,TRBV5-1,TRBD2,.,TGCGCCAGCAGCCCATCAACGGGGGGTAAACTCGCAGATACGCAGTATTTT,CASSPSTGGKLADTQYF
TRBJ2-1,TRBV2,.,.,TGTGCCAGCGGCCGACATGGGTATGAGCAGTTCTTC,CASGRHGYEQFF